This is a list of T cell receptor beta chains from one sample in a study of lymphopenia after photon versus proton radiotherapy. Repertoires were generated with immunoSEQ multiplex PCR, while TCRdb's copy carries only in-frame clones and drops some. The sample holds about 61,000 clones, around 86% seen once. The sample here was peripheral blood, taken from a patient treated with photon-based radiotherapy. These receptors all come from a man aged 40-55 years with gastric cancer. CDR3s include the opening cysteine and the closing phenylalanine or tryptophan. A D gene is named only where the DNA matches it firmly. The size field is filled for only some rows; it gives once, few, many or a size class.

J	V	D	size	CDR3	DNA
TRBJ1-5	TRBV4-3	TRBD1	NA	CASSPGTGINQPQHF	TGCGCCAGCAGCCCCGGGACAGGGATAAATCAGCCCCAGCATTTT
TRBJ1-2	TRBV29-1	NA	NA	CSVVADNYGYTF	TGCAGCGTTGTAGCAGATAACTATGGCTACACCTTC
TRBJ1-6	TRBV2	TRBD1	NA	CASSTSDRGYDSPLHF	TGTGCCAGCAGTACGAGTGACAGGGGTTACGATTCACCCCTCCACTTT
TRBJ2-1	TRBV20-1	NA	NA	CSAVRVNEQFF	TGCAGTGCTGTCAGGGTGAATGAGCAGTTCTTC
TRBJ1-6	TRBV30	NA	NA	CAWTLGSSYNSPLHF	TGTGCCTGGACCCTCGGGAGCTCCTATAATTCACCCCTCCACTTT
TRBJ2-1	TRBV12-5	NA	NA	CASGLVVGGFSYNEQFF	TGTGCTAGTGGTTTGGTAGTCGGGGGCTTCTCCTACAATGAGCAGTTCTTC
TRBJ2-6	TRBV4-3	TRBD1	medium-sized	CASSQESGGGANVLTF	TGCGCCAGCAGCCAAGAGTCAGGGGGAGGGGCCAACGTCCTGACTTTC
TRBJ1-5	TRBV7-2	TRBD1	NA	CASSFQGALSNQPQHF	TGTGCCAGCAGCTTTCAGGGGGCTCTTAGCAATCAGCCCCAGCATTTT
TRBJ2-3	TRBV7-8	NA	NA	CASSSAGQKTDTQYF	TGTGCCAGCAGCTCCGCGGGACAGAAGACAGATACGCAGTATTTT
TRBJ2-3	TRBV9	NA	few	CASSVSRTPDTQYF	TGTGCCAGCAGCGTGAGTAGGACCCCAGATACGCAGTATTTT
TRBJ2-7	TRBV11-2	TRBD2	NA	CASSLGSGGTYEQYF	TGTGCCAGCAGCTTAGGTAGCGGGGGCACCTACGAGCAGTACTTC
TRBJ2-7	TRBV11-2	NA	NA	CASSLLSENYEQYF	TGTGCCAGCAGCTTATTATCTGAGAACTACGAGCAGTACTTC
TRBJ2-7	TRBV27	NA	NA	CAGQKKGEQYF	TGTGCCGGACAGAAAAAGGGCGAGCAGTACTTC
TRBJ1-1	TRBV9	NA	NA	CASRPGQFTEAFF	TGTGCCAGCAGACCCGGACAGTTTACCGAAGCTTTCTTT